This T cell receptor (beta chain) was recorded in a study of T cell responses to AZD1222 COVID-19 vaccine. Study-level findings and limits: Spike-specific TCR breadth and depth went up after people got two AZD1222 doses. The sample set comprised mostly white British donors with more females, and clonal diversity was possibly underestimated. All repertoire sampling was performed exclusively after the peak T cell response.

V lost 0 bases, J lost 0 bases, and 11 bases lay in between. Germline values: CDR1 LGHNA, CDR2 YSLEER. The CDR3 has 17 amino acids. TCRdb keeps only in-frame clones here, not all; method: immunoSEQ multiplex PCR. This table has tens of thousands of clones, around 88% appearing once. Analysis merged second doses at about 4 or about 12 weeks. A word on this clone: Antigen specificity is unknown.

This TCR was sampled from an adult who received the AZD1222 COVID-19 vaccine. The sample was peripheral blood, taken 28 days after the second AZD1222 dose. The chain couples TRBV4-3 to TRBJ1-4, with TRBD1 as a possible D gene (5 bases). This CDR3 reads CASSQEGTGATNEKLFF. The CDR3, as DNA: TGCGCCAGCAGCCAAGAGGGGACGGGAGCAACTAATGAAAAACTGTTTTTT.